This T cell receptor beta chain comes out of a study of T cells in women clearing cervical HPV infection. Study-wide context: Women with histologically confirmed HPV16-related CIN3 or worse, 2 with invasive cancer, served as cases.

A note on this clone: The sequenced fragment ends 3 residues before the CDR3 boundary, so the rest is inferred from the germline J gene.

Average input was around 1,200 ng genomic DNA for immunoSEQ TCR beta CDR3 amplification. TCRdb's table, derived via immunoSEQ multiplex PCR, lists solely in-frame clones and lacks some. The specimen's table records roughly 42,000 clones. All donors had a single incident cervical HPV16 infection, not prevalent. The CDR3 has 12 residues. V was clipped by 4 bases and J by 5 bases, with 9 bases between them. Germline V gene sequence: CDR1 SGHRS, CDR2 YFSETQ. The chain couples TRBV5-1 to TRBJ2-5; D is ambiguous. The sequencing input was blood buffy coat. This TCR was sampled from a woman between 18 and 70 years old with a cervical HPV16 infection that either progressed to CIN3+ or cleared (not recorded which). The CDR3 DNA, read in part, is TGCGCCAGCAGCGCGGCTCGGGAGACC. This codes for CASSAARET. The CDR3 in full is CASSAARETQYF.